This T cell receptor beta chain originates from a study of blood T cell repertoires in COVID-19. About the research overall: Sites across the United States, Italy and Spain contributed samples from acute and convalescent COVID-19. The analysed material was cDNA or gDNA that came from T cells, B-cell-depleted T cells, or PBMCs.

Per the original methods: Researchers report that nucleated cell counts were estimated from reference gene primer amplification. Method: immunoSEQ multiplex PCR; TCRdb's copy keeps in-frame clones and lacks some. V and J calls and clone size are copied from that table; D and trimming were computed from the DNA. The repertoire holds a few hundred thousand clones, with 81% as singletons. The CDR3 sequence is 15 residues long. Trimming pared 5 bases from V and 2 bases from J, leaving 12 bases between. The germline V gene encodes CDR1 ENHRY and CDR2 SYGVKD. The chain joins TRBV10-3 to TRBJ2-2; D possibly corresponds to TRBD1 (5 bases). This clonotype originated in a human donor with acute or convalescent COVID-19. The donor label of this sample is uncertain. Sequenced: peripheral blood. Written as DNA, the CDR3 is TGTGCCATCAGTTCGCGGCAGGGAAACACCGGGGAGCTGTTTTTT. Translating it yields CAISSRQGNTGELFF.